This T cell receptor (beta chain) was recorded in a study of blood T cell repertoires in COVID-19. Study-wide context: Researchers got acute and convalescent COVID-19 samples from the United States, Italy and Spain. T cells, B-cell-depleted T cells, or PBMCs provided the cDNA or gDNA that served as material.

Original analysis: Reference gene primer amplification gave estimated nucleated cell counts. Using immunoSEQ multiplex PCR, the repertoire was profiled, and TCRdb retains in-frame clones only, with some absent. V and J calls and clone size come straight from that table; D and trimming were deduced from the DNA. The sample carries 35,000 or so clones, 75% to 95% recorded once. The CDR3 runs to 11 residues. J was trimmed by 4 bases and V by 8 bases; bases with no gene match: 2. Germline CDR1 GTSNPN, CDR2 SVGIG (reference sequence). This TCR derives from a human donor in a cohort sampled during active COVID-19. The sequenced sample consisted of peripheral blood. The chain is built from TRBV30 and TRBJ2-5; 9 positions match TRBD1. CDR3 sequence reads: CAHRGRETQYF. Here the CDR3 DNA reads TGTGCCCACAGGGGGCGAGAGACCCAGTACTTC.